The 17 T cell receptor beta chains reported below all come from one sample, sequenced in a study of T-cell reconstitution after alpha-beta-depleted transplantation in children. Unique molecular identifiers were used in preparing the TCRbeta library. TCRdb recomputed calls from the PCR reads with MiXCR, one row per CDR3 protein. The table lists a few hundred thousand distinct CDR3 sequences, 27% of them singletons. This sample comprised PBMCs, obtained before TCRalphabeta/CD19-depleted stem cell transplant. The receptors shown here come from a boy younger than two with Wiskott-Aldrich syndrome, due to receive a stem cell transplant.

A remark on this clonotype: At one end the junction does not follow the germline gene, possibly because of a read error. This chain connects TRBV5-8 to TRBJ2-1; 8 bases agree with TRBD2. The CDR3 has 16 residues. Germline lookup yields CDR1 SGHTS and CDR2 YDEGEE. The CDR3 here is CASSSRGFGRGNDQFF. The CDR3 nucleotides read TGTGCCAGCAGCTCAAGGGGATTCGGGAGGGGTAATGACCAGTTCTTC.

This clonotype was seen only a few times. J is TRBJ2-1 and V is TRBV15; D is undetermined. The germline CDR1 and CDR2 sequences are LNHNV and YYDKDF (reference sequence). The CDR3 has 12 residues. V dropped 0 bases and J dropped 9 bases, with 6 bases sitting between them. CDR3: CATSRDLGEQFF. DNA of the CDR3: TGTGCCACCAGCAGAGATTTGGGTGAGCAGTTCTTC.

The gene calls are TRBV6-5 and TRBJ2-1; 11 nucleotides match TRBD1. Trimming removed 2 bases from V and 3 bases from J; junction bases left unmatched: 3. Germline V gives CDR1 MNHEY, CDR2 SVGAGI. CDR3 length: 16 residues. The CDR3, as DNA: TGTGCCAGCAGTTACGTAGGGACAGGGGGCTACAATGAGCAGTTCTTC. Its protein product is CASSYVGTGGYNEQFF.

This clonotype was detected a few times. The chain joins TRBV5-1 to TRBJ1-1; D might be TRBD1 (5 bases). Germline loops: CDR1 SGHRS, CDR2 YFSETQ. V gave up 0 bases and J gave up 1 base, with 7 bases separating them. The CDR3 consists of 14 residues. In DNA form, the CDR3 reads TGCGCCAGCAGCTTGGATGGACAGAACACTGAAGCTTTCTTT. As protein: CASSLDGQNTEAFF.

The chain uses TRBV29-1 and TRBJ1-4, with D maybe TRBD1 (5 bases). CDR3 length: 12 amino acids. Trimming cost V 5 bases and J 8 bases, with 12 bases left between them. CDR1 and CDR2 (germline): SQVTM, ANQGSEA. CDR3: CSVRGTTEKLFF. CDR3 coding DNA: TGCAGCGTTCGGGGGACGACCGAAAAACTGTTTTTT. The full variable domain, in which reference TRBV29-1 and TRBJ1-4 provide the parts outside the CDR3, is SAVISQKPSRDICQRGTSLTIQCQVDSQVTMMFWYRQQPGQSLTLIATANQGSEATYESGFVIDKFPISRPNLTFSTLTVSNMSPEDSSIYLCSVRGTTEKLFFGSGTQLSVL.

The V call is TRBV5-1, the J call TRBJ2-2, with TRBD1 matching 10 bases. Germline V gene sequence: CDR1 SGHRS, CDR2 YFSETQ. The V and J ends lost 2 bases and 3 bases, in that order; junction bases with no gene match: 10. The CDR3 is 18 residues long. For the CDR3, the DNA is TGCGCCAGCAGCTTTCGTATTCGGGGACAGGGGTACACCGGGGAGCTGTTTTTT. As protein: CASSFRIRGQGYTGELFF.

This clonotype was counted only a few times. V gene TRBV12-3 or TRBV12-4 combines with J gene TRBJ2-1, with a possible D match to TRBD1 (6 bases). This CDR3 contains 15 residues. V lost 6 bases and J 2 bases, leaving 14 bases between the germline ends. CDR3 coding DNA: TGTGCCAGCAGCAGGACAGAGGCGACCTACAATGAGCAGTTCTTC. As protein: CASSRTEATYNEQFF.

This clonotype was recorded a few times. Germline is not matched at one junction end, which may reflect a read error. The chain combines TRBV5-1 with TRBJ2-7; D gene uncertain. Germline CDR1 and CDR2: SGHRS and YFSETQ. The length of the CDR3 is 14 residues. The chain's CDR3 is CASSLAPGGYEQYF. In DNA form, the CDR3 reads TGTGCCAGCAGCTTAGCTCCAGGCGGCTACGAGCAGTACTTC.

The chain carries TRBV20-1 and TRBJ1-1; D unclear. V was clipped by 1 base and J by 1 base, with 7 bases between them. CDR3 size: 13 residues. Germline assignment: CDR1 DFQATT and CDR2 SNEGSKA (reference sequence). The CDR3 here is CSARGWGNTEAFF. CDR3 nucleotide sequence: TGCAGTGCTAGAGGCTGGGGGAACACTGAAGCTTTCTTT.

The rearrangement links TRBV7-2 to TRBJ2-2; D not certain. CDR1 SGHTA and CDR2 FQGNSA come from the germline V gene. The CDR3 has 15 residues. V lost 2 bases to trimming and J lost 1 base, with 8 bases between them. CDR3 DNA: TGTGCCAGCAGCTTACCACACCAGAACACCGGGGAGCTGTTTTTT. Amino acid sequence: CASSLPHQNTGELFF. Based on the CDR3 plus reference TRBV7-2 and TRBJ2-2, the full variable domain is GAGVSQSPSNKVTEKGKDVELRCDPISGHTALYWYRQSLGQGLEFLIYFQGNSAPDKSGLPSDRFSAERTGGSVSTLTIQRTQQEDSAVYLCASSLPHQNTGELFFGEGSRLTVL.

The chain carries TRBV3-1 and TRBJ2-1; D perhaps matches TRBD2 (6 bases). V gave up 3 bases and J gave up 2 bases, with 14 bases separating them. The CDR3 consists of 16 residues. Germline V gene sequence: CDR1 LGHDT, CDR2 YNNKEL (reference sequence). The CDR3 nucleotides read TGTGCCAGCAGCCACGATTCCGGGGGAACCTACAATGAGCAGTTCTTC. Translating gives CASSHDSGGTYNEQFF.

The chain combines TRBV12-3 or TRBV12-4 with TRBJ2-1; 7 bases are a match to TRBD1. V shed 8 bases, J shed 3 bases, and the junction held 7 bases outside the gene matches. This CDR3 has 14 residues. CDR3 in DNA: TGTGCCAGCGGCCGTGACAGGGTCTACAATGAGCAGTTCTTC. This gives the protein CASGRDRVYNEQFF.

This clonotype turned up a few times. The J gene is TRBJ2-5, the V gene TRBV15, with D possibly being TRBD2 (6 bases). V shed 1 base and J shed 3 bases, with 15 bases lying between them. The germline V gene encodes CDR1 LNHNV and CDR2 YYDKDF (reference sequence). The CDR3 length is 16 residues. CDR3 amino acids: CATSRGVLASEETQYF. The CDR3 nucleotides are TGTGCCACCAGCAGAGGGGTTTTGGCTAGCGAAGAGACCCAGTACTTC. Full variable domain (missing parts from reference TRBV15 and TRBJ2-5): DAMVIQNPRYQVTQFGKPVTLSCSQTLNHNVMYWYQQKSSQAPKLLFHYYDKDFNNEADTPDNFQSRRPNTSFCFLDIRSPGLGDTAMYLCATSRGVLASEETQYFGPGTRLLVL.

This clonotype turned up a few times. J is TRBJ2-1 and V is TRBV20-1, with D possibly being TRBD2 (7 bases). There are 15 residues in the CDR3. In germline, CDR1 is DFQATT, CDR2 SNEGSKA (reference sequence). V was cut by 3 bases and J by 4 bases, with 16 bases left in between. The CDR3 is CSASLGASGYNEQFF. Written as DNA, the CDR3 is TGCAGTGCTAGTCTGGGGGCTAGCGGATACAATGAGCAGTTCTTC.

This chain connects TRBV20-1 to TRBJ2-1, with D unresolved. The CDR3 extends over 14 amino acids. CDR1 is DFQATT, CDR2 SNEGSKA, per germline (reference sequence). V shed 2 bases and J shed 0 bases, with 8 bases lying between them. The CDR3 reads CSARRESSYNEQFF. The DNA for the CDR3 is TGCAGTGCTAGACGAGAGAGCTCCTACAATGAGCAGTTCTTC.

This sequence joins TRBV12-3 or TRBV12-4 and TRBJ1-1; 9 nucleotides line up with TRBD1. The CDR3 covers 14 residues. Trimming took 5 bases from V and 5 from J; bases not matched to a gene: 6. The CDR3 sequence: CASSLQGALTEAFF. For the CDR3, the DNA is TGTGCCAGCAGTCTACAGGGGGCTCTTACTGAAGCTTTCTTT.

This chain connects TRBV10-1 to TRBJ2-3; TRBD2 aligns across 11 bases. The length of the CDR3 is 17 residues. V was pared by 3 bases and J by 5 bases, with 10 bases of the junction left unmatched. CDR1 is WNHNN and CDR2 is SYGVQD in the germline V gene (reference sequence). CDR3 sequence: CASSDSFSGRAKDTQYF. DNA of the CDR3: TGCGCCAGCAGTGACTCGTTTAGCGGGAGGGCGAAAGATACGCAGTATTTT.